This T cell receptor (beta chain) stems from a study of blood T cell repertoires in COVID-19. Background on the study: The United States, Italy and Spain were the sources of the acute and convalescent COVID-19 samples. T cells, B-cell-depleted T cells, or PBMCs supplied cDNA or gDNA.

The V gene's germline CDR1 is SEHNR and CDR2 FQNEAQ (reference sequence). The CDR3 length is 16 residues. The V end lost 5 bases, the J end lost 0 bases, and 14 bases lay between the germline ends. Per the original data handling: Quantification of nucleated cells was approximated via reference gene primer amplification. Clones were read by immunoSEQ multiplex PCR, and TCRdb kept only the in-frame ones, dropping some. V and J calls and clone size come straight from that table; D and trimming were deduced from the DNA. The table lists around 40,000 clones, over 70% of them singletons, with 24% in the top ten.

Source material: peripheral blood. The chain joins TRBV7-9 to TRBJ2-1, with D uncertain. The origin of this receptor is a man aged 50 or older with active or convalescent COVID-19. CDR3 in amino acids: CASSGGSVSSYNEQFF. The CDR3 nucleotides read TGTGCCAGCAGCGGCGGAAGCGTAAGCTCCTACAATGAGCAGTTCTTC.